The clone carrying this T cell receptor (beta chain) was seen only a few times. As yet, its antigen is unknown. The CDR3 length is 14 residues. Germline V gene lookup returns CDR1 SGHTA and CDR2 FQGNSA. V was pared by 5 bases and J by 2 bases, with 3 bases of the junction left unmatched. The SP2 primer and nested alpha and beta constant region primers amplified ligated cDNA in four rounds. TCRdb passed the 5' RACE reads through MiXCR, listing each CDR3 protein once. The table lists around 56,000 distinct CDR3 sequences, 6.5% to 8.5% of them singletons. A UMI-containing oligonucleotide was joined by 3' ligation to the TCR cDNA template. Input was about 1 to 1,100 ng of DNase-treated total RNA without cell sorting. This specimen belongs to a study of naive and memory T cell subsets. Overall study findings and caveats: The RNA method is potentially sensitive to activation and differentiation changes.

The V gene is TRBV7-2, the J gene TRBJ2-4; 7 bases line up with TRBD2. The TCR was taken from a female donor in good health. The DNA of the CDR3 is TGTGCCAGCAGCGGCGGGGGACCCAAAAACATTCAGTACTTC. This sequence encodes CASSGGGPKNIQYF.